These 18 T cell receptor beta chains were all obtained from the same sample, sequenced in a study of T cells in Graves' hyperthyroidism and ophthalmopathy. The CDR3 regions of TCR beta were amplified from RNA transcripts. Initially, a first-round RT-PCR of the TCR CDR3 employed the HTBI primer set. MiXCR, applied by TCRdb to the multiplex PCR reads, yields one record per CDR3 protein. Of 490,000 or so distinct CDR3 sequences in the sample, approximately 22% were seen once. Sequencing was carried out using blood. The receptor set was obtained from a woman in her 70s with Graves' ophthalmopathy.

DNA for the CDR3: TGTGCCAGCCCACTAAGCGGGAGGGCCTGGGGTGAGCAGTACTTC. This gives the protein CASPLSGRAWGEQYF. The chain has TRBV18 and TRBJ2-7, with 10 bases that match TRBD2. CDR3 length: 15 amino acids. The germline gives CDR1 KGHSH, CDR2 LQKENI. J gave up 7 bases and V 8 bases, and 14 bases lay outside the gene matches.

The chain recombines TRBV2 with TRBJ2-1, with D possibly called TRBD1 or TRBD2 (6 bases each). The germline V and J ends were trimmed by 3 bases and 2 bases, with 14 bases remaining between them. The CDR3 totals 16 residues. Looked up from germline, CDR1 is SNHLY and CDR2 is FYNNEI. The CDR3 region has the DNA TGTGCCAGCAGTGATGTAGAGGGGGGTCCCTACAATGAGCAGTTCTTC. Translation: CASSDVEGGPYNEQFF.

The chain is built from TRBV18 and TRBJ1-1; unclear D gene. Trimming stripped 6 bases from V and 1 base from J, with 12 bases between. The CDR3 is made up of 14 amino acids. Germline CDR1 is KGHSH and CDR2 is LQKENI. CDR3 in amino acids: CASSPVGENTEAFF. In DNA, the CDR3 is TGTGCCAGCTCCCCTGTTGGGGAGAACACTGAAGCTTTCTTT.

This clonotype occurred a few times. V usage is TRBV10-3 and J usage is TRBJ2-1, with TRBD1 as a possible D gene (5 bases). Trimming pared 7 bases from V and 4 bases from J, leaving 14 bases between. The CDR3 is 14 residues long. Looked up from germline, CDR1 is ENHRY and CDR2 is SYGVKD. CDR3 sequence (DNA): TGTGCCATCAATAAGACCAGGGTTTACAATGAGCAGTTCTTC. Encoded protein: CAINKTRVYNEQFF.

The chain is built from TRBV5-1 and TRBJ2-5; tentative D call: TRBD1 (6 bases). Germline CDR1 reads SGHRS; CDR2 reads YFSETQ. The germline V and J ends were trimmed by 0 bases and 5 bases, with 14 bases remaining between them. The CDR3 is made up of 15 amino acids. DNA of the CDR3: TGCGCCAGCAGCTTGGCCACAGGGCCGGACGAGACCCAGTACTTC. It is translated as CASSLATGPDETQYF.

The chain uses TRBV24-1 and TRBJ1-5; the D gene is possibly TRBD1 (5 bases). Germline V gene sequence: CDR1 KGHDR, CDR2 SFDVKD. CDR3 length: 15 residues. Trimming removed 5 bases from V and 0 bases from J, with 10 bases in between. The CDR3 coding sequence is TGTGCCACCAGTGGTCTGGGGGGTAGCAATCAGCCCCAGCATTTT. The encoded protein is CATSGLGGSNQPQHF.

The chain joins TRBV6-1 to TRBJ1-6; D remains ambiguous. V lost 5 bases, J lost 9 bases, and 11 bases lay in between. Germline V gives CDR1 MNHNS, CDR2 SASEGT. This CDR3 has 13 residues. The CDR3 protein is CASSLLGRSPLHF. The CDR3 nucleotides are TGTGCCAGCAGTCTTTTAGGGCGTTCACCCCTCCACTTT.

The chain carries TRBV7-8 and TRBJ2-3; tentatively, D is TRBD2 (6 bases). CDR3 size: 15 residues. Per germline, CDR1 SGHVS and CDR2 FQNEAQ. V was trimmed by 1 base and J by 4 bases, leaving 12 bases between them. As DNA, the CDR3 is TGTGCCAGCAGCTTAGACGGGAGCCGCTCAGATACGCAGTATTTT. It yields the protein CASSLDGSRSDTQYF.

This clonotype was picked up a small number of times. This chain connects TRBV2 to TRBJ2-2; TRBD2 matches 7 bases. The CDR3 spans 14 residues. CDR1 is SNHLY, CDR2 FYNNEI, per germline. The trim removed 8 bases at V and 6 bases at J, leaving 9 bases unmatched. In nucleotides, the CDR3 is TGTGCCAGCGGTCGGGGGAGGGCCCCCGGGGAGCTGTTTTTT. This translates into CASGRGRAPGELFF. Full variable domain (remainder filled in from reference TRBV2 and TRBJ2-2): EPEVTQTPSHQVTQMGQEVILRCVPISNHLYFYWYRQILGQKVEFLVSFYNNEISEKSEIFDDQFSVERPDGSNFTLKIRSTKLEDSAMYFCASGRGRAPGELFFGEGSRLTVL.

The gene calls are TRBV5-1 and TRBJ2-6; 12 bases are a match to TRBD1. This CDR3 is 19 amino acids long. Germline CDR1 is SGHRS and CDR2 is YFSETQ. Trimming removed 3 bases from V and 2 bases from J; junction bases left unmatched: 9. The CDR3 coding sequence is TGCGCCAGCAGCTCTGGAGGGACAGGGGGCTTTGCTGGGGCCAACGTCCTGACTTTC. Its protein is CASSSGGTGGFAGANVLTF. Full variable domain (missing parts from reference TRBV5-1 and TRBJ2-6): KAGVTQTPRYLIKTRGQQVTLSCSPISGHRSVSWYQQTPGQGLQFLFEYFSETQRNKGNFPGRFSGRQFSNSRSEMNVSTLELGDSALYLCASSSGGTGGFAGANVLTFGAGSRLTVL.

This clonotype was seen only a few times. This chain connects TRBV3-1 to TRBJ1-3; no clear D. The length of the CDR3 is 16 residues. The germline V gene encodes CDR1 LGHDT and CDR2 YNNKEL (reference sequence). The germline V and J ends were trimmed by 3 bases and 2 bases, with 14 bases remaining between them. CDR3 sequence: CASSHDPRSAGNTIYF. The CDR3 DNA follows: TGTGCCAGCAGCCACGATCCGAGGTCCGCTGGAAACACCATATATTTT.

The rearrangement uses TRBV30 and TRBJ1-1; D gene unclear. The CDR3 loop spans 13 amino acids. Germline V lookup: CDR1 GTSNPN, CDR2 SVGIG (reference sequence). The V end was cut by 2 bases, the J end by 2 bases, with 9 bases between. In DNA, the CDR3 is TGTGCCTGGAGTCGGGCAGGTAACACTGAAGCTTTCTTT. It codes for CAWSRAGNTEAFF. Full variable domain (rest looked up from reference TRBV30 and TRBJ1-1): SQTIHQWPATLVQPVGSPLSLECTVEGTSNPNLYWYRQAAGRGLQLLFYSVGIGQISSEVPQNLSASRPQDRQFILSSKKLLLSDSGFYLCAWSRAGNTEAFFGQGTRLTVV.

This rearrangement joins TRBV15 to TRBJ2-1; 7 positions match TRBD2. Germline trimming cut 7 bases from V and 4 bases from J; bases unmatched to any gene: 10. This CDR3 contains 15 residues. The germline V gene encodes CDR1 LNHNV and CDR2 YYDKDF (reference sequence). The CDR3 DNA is TGTGCCACCAAAACCGGGGGGAGGGCGTACAATGAGCAGTTCTTC. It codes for CATKTGGRAYNEQFF. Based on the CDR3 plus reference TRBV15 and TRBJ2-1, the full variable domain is DAMVIQNPRYQVTQFGKPVTLSCSQTLNHNVMYWYQQKSSQAPKLLFHYYDKDFNNEADTPDNFQSRRPNTSFCFLDIRSPGLGDTAMYLCATKTGGRAYNEQFFGPGTRLTVL.

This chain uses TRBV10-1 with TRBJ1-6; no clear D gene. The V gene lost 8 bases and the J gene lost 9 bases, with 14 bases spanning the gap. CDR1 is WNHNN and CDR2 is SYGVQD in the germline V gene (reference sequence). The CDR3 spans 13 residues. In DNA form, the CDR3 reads TGCGCCAGCCAAGGAGGGATCAGTTCACCCCTCCACTTT. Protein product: CASQGGISSPLHF.

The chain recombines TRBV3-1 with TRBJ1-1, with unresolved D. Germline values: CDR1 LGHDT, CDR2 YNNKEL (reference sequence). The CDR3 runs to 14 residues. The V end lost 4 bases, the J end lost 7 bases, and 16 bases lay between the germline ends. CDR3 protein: CASSRQGTDHEAFF. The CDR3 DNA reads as TGTGCCAGCAGCCGCCAAGGAACAGATCATGAAGCTTTCTTT.

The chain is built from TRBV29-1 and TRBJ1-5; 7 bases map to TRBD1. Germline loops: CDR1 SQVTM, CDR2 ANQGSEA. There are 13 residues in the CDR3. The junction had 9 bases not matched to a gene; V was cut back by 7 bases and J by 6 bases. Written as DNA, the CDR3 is TGCAGCGCTGGAGGGGGCCACGGTCAGCCCCAGCATTTT. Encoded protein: CSAGGGHGQPQHF.

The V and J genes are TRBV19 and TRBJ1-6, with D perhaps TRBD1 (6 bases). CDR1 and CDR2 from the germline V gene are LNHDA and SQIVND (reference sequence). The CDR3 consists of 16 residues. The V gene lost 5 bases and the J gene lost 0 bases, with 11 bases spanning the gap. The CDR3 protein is CASSSQGRSYNSPLHF. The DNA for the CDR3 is TGTGCCAGTAGTTCACAGGGCCGCTCCTATAATTCACCCCTCCACTTT.

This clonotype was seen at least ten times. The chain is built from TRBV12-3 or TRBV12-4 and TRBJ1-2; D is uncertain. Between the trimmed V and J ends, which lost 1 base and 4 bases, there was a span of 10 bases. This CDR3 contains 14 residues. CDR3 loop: CASSLGRYTYGYTF. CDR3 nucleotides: TGTGCCAGCAGTTTAGGTCGGTATACCTATGGCTACACCTTC.